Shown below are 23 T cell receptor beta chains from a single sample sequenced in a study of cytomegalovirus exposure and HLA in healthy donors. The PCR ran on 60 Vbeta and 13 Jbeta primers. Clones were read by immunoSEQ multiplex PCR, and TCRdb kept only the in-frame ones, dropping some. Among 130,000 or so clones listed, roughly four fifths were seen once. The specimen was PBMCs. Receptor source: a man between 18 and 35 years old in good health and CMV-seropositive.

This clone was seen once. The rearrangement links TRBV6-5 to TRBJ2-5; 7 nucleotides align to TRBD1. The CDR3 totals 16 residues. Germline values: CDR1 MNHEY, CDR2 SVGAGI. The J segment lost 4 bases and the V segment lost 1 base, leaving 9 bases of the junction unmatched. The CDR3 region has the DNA TGTGCCAGCAGTTACTTTCAAACCGACAGGGTAGAGACCCAGTACTTC. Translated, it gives CASSYFQTDRVETQYF.

The CDR3 loop is CASTKVPGKEKLFF. The CDR3 DNA sequence: TGTGCCAGCACAAAAGTCCCGGGAAAGGAAAAACTGTTTTTT. The J gene is TRBJ1-4, the V gene TRBV2; D call uncertain. V was clipped by 7 bases and J by 8 bases, with 17 bases between them. Germline lookup yields CDR1 SNHLY and CDR2 FYNNEI. This CDR3 has 14 amino acids.

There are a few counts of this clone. The chain's CDR3 is CASSLAGQTYEQYF. The CDR3 coding sequence is TGTGCCAGCAGCTTGGCAGGGCAGACCTACGAGCAGTACTTC. This chain uses TRBV5-5 with TRBJ2-7, with a weak D call TRBD1 (5 bases). The CDR3 consists of 14 residues. Trimming cost V 0 bases and J 2 bases, with 9 bases left between them. In germline, CDR1 is SGHKS, CDR2 YYEKEE (reference sequence). Variable domain in full (rest from reference TRBV5-5 and TRBJ2-7): DAGVTQSPTHLIKTRGQQVTLRCSPISGHKSVSWYQQVLGQGPQFIFQYYEKEERGRGNFPDRFSARQFPNYSSELNVNALLLGDSALYLCASSLAGQTYEQYFGPGTRLTVT.

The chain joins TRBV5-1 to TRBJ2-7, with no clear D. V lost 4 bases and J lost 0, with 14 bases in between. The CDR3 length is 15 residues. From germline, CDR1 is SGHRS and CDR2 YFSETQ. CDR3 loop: CASSPAWAGSYEQYF. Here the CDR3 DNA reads TGCGCCAGCAGCCCAGCCTGGGCCGGCTCCTACGAGCAGTACTTC.

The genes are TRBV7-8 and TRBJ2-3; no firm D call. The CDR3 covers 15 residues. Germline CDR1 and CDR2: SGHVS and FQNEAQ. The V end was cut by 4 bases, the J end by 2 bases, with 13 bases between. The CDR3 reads CASSSTNQFTDTQYF. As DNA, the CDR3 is TGTGCCAGCAGCTCGACAAACCAATTCACAGATACGCAGTATTTT.

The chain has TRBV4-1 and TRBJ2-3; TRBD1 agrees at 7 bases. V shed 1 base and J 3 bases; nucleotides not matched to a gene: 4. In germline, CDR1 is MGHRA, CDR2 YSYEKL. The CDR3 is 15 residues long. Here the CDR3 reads CASSQAGGKTDTQYF. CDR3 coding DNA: TGCGCCAGCAGCCAAGCAGGGGGAAAGACAGATACGCAGTATTTT.

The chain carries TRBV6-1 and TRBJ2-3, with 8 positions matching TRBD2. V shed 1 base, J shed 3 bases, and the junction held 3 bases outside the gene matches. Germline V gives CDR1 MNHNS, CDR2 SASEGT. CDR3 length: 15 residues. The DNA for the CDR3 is TGTGCCAGCAGTGAAGTACTAGCGGATACAGATACGCAGTATTTT. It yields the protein CASSEVLADTDTQYF.

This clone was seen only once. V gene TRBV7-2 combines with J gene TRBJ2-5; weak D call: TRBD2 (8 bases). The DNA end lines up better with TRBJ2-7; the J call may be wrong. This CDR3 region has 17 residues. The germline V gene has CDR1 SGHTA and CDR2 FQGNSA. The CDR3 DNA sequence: TGTGCCAGCAGGGTCGGAGGGGGCCAGCGGGGGCCCTACGAGCAGTACTTC. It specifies CASRVGGGQRGPYEQYF.

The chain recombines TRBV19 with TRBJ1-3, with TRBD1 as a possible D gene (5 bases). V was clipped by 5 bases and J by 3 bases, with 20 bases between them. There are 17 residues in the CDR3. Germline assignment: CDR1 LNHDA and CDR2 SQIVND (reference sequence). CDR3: CASSPLEGFASGNTIYF. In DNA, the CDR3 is TGTGCCAGTAGTCCCCTGGAGGGGTTTGCGAGTGGAAACACCATATATTTT.

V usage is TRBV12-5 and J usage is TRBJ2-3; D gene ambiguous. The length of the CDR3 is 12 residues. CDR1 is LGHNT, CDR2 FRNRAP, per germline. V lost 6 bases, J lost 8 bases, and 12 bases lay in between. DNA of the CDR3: TGTGCTAGTGGGCGCGAACTCGGTACGCAGTATTTT. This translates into CASGRELGTQYF. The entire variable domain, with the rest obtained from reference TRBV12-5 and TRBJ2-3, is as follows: DARVTQTPRHKVTEMGQEVTMRCQPILGHNTVFWYRQTMMQGLELLAYFRNRAPLDDSGMPKDRFSAEMPDATLATLKIQPSEPRDSAVYFCASGRELGTQYFGPGTRLTVL.

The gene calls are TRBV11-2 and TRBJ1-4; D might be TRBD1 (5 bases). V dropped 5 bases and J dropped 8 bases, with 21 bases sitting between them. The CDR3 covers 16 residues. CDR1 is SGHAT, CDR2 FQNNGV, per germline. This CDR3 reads CASSRLRQGEHEKLFF. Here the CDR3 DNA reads TGTGCCAGCAGCCGCCTCCGGCAAGGGGAACACGAAAAACTGTTTTTT. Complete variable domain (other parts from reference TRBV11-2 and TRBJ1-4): EAGVAQSPRYKIIEKRQSVAFWCNPISGHATLYWYQQILGQGPKLLIQFQNNGVVDDSQLPKDRFSAERLKGVDSTLKIQPAKLEDSAVYLCASSRLRQGEHEKLFFGSGTQLSVL.

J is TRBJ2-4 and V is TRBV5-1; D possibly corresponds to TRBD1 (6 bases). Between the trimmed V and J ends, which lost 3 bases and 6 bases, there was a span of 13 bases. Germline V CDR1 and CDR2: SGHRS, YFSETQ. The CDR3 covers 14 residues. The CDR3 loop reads CASSWSVRGNIQYF. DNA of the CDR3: TGCGCCAGCAGCTGGAGTGTCAGGGGAAACATTCAGTACTTC.

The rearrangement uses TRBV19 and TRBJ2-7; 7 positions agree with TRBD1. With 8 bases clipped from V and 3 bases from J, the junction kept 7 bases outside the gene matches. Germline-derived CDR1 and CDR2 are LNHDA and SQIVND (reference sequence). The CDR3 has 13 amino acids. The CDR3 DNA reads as TGTGCCAGTCGAACCAACAGGGGCTACGAGCAGTACTTC. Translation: CASRTNRGYEQYF.

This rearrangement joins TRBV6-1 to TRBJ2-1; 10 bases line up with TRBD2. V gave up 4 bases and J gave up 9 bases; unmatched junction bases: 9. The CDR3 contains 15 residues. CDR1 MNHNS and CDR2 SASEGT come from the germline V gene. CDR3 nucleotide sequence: TGTGCCAGCAGTGGAGCGGGAGGGGTGAGGAGTGAGCAGTTCTTC. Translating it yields CASSGAGGVRSEQFF.

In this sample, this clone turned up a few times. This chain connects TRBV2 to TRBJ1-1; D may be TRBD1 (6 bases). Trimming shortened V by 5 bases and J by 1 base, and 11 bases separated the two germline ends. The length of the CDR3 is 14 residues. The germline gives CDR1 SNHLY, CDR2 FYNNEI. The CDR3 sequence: CASSTGQSNTEAFF. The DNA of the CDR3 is TGTGCCAGCAGTACAGGGCAGTCGAACACTGAAGCTTTCTTT.

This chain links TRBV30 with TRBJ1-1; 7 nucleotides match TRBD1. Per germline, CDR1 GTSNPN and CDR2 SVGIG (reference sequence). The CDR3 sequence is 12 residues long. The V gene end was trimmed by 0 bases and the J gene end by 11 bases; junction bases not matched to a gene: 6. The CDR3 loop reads CAWSVSGTAAFF. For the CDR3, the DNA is TGTGCCTGGAGTGTAAGTGGGACAGCGGCTTTCTTT. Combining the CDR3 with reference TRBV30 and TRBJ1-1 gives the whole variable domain SQTIHQWPATLVQPVGSPLSLECTVEGTSNPNLYWYRQAAGRGLQLLFYSVGIGQISSEVPQNLSASRPQDRQFILSSKKLLLSDSGFYLCAWSVSGTAAFFGQGTRLTVV.

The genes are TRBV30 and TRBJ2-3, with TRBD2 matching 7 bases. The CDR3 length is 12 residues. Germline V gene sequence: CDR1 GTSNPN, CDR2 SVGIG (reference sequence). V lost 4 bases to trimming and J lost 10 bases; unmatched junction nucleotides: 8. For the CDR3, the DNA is TGTGCCTGGATGGCGGGAGATAGGGCGCAGTATTTT. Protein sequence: CAWMAGDRAQYF.

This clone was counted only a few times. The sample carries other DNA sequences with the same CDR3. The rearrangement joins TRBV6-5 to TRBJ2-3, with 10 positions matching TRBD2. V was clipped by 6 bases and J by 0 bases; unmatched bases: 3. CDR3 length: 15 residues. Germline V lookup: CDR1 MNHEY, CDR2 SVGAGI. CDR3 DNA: TGTGCCAGCAGCTTGACTAGCGGGAGCACAGATACGCAGTATTTT. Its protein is CASSLTSGSTDTQYF.

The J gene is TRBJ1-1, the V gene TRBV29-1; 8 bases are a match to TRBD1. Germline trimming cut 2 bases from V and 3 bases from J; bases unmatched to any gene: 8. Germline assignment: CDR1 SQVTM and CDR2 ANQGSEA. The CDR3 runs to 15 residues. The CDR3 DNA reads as TGCAGCGTTGAATATGCGACAGGGGCGGACACTGAAGCTTTCTTT. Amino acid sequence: CSVEYATGADTEAFF.

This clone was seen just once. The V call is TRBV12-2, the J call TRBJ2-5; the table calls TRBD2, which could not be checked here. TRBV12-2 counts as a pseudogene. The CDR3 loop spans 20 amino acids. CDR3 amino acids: CASRLVLPGTSGRAWETQYF. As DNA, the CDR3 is TGTGCAAGTCGCTTAGTCCTACCCGGGACTAGCGGGAGGGCCTGGGAGACCCAGTACTTC.

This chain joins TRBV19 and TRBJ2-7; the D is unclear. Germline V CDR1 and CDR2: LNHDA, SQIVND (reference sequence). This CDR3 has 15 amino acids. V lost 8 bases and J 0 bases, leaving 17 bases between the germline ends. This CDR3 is CASSPGPTPSYEQYF. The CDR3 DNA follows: TGTGCCAGTTCTCCTGGGCCAACCCCCTCCTACGAGCAGTACTTC.

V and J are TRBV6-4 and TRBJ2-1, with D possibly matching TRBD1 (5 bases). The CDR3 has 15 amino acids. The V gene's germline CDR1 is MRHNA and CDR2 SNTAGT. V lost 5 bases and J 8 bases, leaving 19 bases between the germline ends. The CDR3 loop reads CASSSTDLYGDEQFF. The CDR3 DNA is TGTGCCAGCAGTTCGACAGATCTCTATGGCGATGAGCAGTTCTTC.

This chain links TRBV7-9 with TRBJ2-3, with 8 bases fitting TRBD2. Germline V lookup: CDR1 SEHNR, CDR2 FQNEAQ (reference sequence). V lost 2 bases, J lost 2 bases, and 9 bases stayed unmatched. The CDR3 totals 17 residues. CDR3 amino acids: CASSLYTSGDDTDTQYF. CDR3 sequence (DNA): TGTGCCAGCAGCTTATATACTAGCGGAGACGACACAGATACGCAGTATTTT.